Shown below are 27 T cell receptor beta chains from a single sample sequenced in a study of T cells in Graves' hyperthyroidism and ophthalmopathy. Researchers took RNA transcripts and amplified the TCR beta CDR3 regions from them. First-round RT-PCR with HTBI primers amplified the TCR CDR3 region. One entry per CDR3 protein results from TCRdb running MiXCR on the multiplex PCR reads. This table has roughly 500,000 distinct CDR3 sequences, under 60% appearing once. The sequencing input was peripheral blood or thyroid tissue (not recorded which). Source of these receptors: an adult woman with Graves' disease, either hyperthyroidism or ophthalmopathy (not recorded which).

The chain has TRBV20-1 and TRBJ1-5; D gene ambiguous. CDR3 length: 14 residues. Germline-derived CDR1 and CDR2 are DFQATT and SNEGSKA (reference sequence). V gave up 4 bases and J gave up 0 bases, with 10 bases separating them. The CDR3 reads CSATRLNSNQPQHF. CDR3 sequence (DNA): TGCAGTGCTACTAGACTTAATAGCAATCAGCCCCAGCATTTT.

In the case of this clonotype: The final CDR3 position lacks the conserved phenylalanine or tryptophan, pointing to a likely read error. Because the CDR3's place on the DNA is in doubt, the DNA is left out and the CDR3 is given as listed by TCRdb. This chain connects TRBV20-1 to TRBJ2-2; no check of the table's D call, TRBD2, against the DNA was made. CDR1 and CDR2 from the germline V gene are DFQATT and SNEGSKA (reference sequence). From its first to its last residue, the CDR3 has 9 amino acids. The CDR3 sequence: CSAPSRGLA.

The table lists this clonotype with many counts. The chain couples TRBV6-6 to TRBJ1-5; D remains ambiguous. Germline V gene data show CDR1 as MNHNY and CDR2 as SVGAGI (reference sequence). The CDR3 is made up of 11 amino acids. The germline V and J ends were trimmed by 6 bases and 10 bases, with 10 bases remaining between them. Here the CDR3 DNA reads TGTGCCAGCAGCATACGGGGACCCCAGCATTTT. It yields the protein CASSIRGPQHF.

This sequence joins TRBV19 and TRBJ2-7; 7 nucleotides align to TRBD1. This CDR3 is built from 13 residues. The trim removed 4 bases at V and 7 bases at J, leaving 7 bases unmatched. Germline CDR1 LNHDA, CDR2 SQIVND (reference sequence). CDR3 bases: TGTGCCAGTAGTAGGCGGACAGGCGTGGAGCAGTACTTC. Translating it yields CASSRRTGVEQYF.

In this sample, this clonotype turned up many times. The chain uses TRBV20-1 and TRBJ1-5, with 7 bases matching TRBD1. V lost 4 bases and J lost 2; bases outside the gene matches: 8. CDR3 size: 15 residues. The germline V gene has CDR1 DFQATT and CDR2 SNEGSKA (reference sequence). The CDR3 sequence: CSAISGGSGNQPQHF. As DNA, the CDR3 is TGCAGTGCTATATCAGGGGGTTCGGGCAATCAGCCCCAGCATTTT.

The rearrangement links TRBV5-6 to TRBJ2-5; 10 positions agree with TRBD2. Germline loops: CDR1 SGHDT, CDR2 YYEEEE. CDR3 length: 14 amino acids. V trimming: 1 base; J trimming: 7 bases; junction bases outside the gene matches: 4. The CDR3 protein is CASSLLSSGGTQYF. Here the CDR3 DNA reads TGTGCCAGCAGCTTGCTATCTAGCGGGGGGACCCAGTACTTC. The full variable domain, its missing parts supplied by reference TRBV5-6 and TRBJ2-5, is DAGVTQSPTHLIKTRGQQVTLRCSPKSGHDTVSWYQQALGQGPQFIFQYYEEEERQRGNFPDRFSGHQFPNYSSELNVNALLLGDSALYLCASSLLSSGGTQYFGPGTRLLVL.

This clonotype was observed once. The chain uses TRBV19 and TRBJ2-5, with unresolved D. With 7 bases removed from V and 1 base from J, the gap between germline ends came to 4 bases. CDR3 size: 11 residues. Per germline, CDR1 LNHDA and CDR2 SQIVND (reference sequence). This CDR3 is CASKGQETQYF. The CDR3 bases are TGTGCCAGTAAGGGCCAAGAGACCCAGTACTTC.

This clonotype has a count of ten or more. J is TRBJ2-2 and V is TRBV5-1; D is unresolved. Germline-derived CDR1 and CDR2 are SGHRS and YFSETQ. The CDR3 has 13 amino acids. Trimming removed 2 bases at V and 2 bases at J, with 4 bases between. CDR3 sequence: CASSFINTGELFF. The CDR3 DNA reads as TGCGCCAGCAGCTTCATAAACACCGGGGAGCTGTTTTTT.

The rearrangement links TRBV12-3 or TRBV12-4 to TRBJ1-4; D perhaps matches TRBD1 (5 bases). The V gene lost 3 bases and the J gene lost 7 bases, with 12 bases spanning the gap. The CDR3 extends over 14 amino acids. The CDR3 DNA is TGTGCCAGCAGTTTGGGAACAAGGGGTGAAAAACTGTTTTTT. Translation: CASSLGTRGEKLFF.

This clonotype was counted many times. V usage is TRBV27 and J usage is TRBJ1-2; D remains ambiguous. The CDR3 covers 14 residues. Germline loops: CDR1 MNHEY, CDR2 SMNVEV (reference sequence). Trimming stripped 2 bases from V and 7 bases from J, with 14 bases between. This CDR3 reads CASSLQGYGSGYTF. The CDR3, as DNA: TGTGCCAGCAGTTTACAAGGGTACGGTTCTGGCTACACCTTC.

The rearrangement links TRBV2 to TRBJ1-5; 9 bases are shared with TRBD1. The CDR3 has 15 amino acids. Trimming removed 4 bases from V and 6 bases from J; junction bases left unmatched: 7. CDR1 is SNHLY, CDR2 FYNNEI, per germline. The CDR3 nucleotides read TGTGCCAGCAGTGTCCCGGGACAGGGATTTCAGCCCCAGCATTTT. It translates to CASSVPGQGFQPQHF.

As for this clonotype: A much larger clone is a single base away; this may be a read error. This chain joins TRBV9 and TRBJ1-5; 8 positions match TRBD1. This CDR3 region has 14 residues. V trimming: 8 bases; J trimming: 5 bases; junction bases outside the gene matches: 9. Per germline, CDR1 SGDLS and CDR2 YYNGEE. The CDR3 loop is CARSPDRAYQPQHF. The CDR3 nucleotides are TGTGCCAGGAGCCCGGACAGGGCATATCAGCCCCAGCATTTT.

This rearrangement joins TRBV7-2 to TRBJ1-2; TRBD1 is a possible D gene (6 bases). V shed 8 bases and J shed 8 bases, with 21 bases lying between them. Germline CDR1 and CDR2: SGHTA and FQGNSA. The CDR3 extends over 14 amino acids. The CDR3 bases are TGTGCCAGCCGAGGGGAACAGGGCAACGGAGGCTACACCTTC. It encodes CASRGEQGNGGYTF.

The CDR3 bases are TGTGCCAGCAGCGTATTCCAGGGGGCAAACACTGAAGCTTTCTTT. Translated, it gives CASSVFQGANTEAFF. The rearrangement joins TRBV7-9 to TRBJ1-1; 8 positions agree with TRBD1. Germline V CDR1 and CDR2: SEHNR, FQNEAQ (reference sequence). Losses at the gene ends were 5 bases for V and 2 bases for J; bases not matched to a gene: 7. This CDR3 contains 15 residues.

This chain uses TRBV15 with TRBJ1-5, with D perhaps TRBD1 (5 bases). CDR1 is LNHNV, CDR2 YYDKDF, per germline (reference sequence). CDR3 length equals 12 residues. CDR3 loop: CAPRGDNQPQHF. The CDR3 DNA reads as TGTGCTCCTCGAGGGGACAATCAGCCCCAGCATTTT.

The rearrangement uses TRBV7-2 and TRBJ1-2, with D tentatively TRBD1 (6 bases). The CDR3 covers 14 residues. Germline CDR1 reads SGHTA; CDR2 reads FQGNSA. The ends were cut back, 4 bases at V and 0 bases at J, with 9 bases in the middle. Written as DNA, the CDR3 is TGTGCCAGCAGCTCGACAGGCGCTAACTATGGCTACACCTTC. This sequence encodes CASSSTGANYGYTF.

This clonotype was counted ten times or more. The chain couples TRBV5-6 to TRBJ1-4; D unclear. Germline-derived CDR1 and CDR2 are SGHDT and YYEEEE. The CDR3 totals 14 residues. V lost 4 bases to trimming and J lost 5 bases, with 12 bases between them. CDR3 DNA: TGTGCCAGCAGCCGCCCCACCCGGAATGAAAAACTGTTTTTT. This codes for CASSRPTRNEKLFF.

This clonotype turned up a few times. DNA of the CDR3: TGTGCCAGCTCATCACGCGACAGGGTCACTGAAGCTTTCTTT. Encoded protein: CASSSRDRVTEAFF. This chain connects TRBV18 to TRBJ1-1; 7 bases line up with TRBD1. After removal of 5 bases from V and 4 bases from J, the junction contained 7 bases not matched to a gene. Germline V gene sequence: CDR1 KGHSH, CDR2 LQKENI. The CDR3 covers 14 residues. The full variable domain, in which reference TRBV18 and TRBJ1-1 provide the parts outside the CDR3, is NAGVMQNPRHLVRRRGQEARLRCSPMKGHSHVYWYRQLPEEGLKFMVYLQKENIIDESGMPKERFSAEFPKEGPSILRIQQVVRGDSAAYFCASSSRDRVTEAFFGQGTRLTVV.

This clonotype was counted many times. This chain links TRBV9 with TRBJ1-1, with D uncertain. Looked up from germline, CDR1 is SGDLS and CDR2 is YYNGEE. V was pared by 3 bases and J by 11 bases, with 14 bases between. The CDR3 loop spans 12 amino acids. The CDR3 protein is CASSAGGQMAFF. The CDR3 nucleotides read TGTGCCAGCAGCGCGGGAGGGCAGATGGCTTTCTTT. The complete variable domain, with remaining parts taken from reference TRBV9 and TRBJ1-1, reads DSGVTQTPKHLITATGQRVTLRCSPRSGDLSVYWYQQSLDQGLQFLIQYYNGEERAKGNILERFSAQQFPDLHSELNLSSLELGDSALYFCASSAGGQMAFFGQGTRLTVV.

The V call is TRBV25-1, the J call TRBJ1-2; D is undetermined. CDR3 length: 11 amino acids. With 4 bases removed from V and 7 bases from J, the gap between germline ends came to 7 bases. CDR1 is MGHDK, CDR2 SYGVNS, per germline. The CDR3: CASSAAGGYTF. In DNA form, the CDR3 reads TGTGCCAGCAGTGCAGCGGGTGGCTACACCTTC.

With respect to this clonotype: A clone one base away is much larger, so this may be a read error. The rearrangement joins TRBV12-3 or TRBV12-4 to TRBJ2-2, with 7 bases lining up with TRBD1. The CDR3 is 15 amino acids. V lost 8 bases to trimming and J lost 3 bases; unmatched junction nucleotides: 9. The CDR3 loop reads CASPTGTADTGELFF. The CDR3 DNA reads as TGTGCCAGCCCTACGGGGACAGCGGACACCGGGGAGCTGTTTTTT.

The CDR3 nucleotides read TGTGCCAGCAGAGGGGCGGCGGGGGGTATGGCTGAAGCTTTCTTT. Protein product: CASRGAAGGMAEAFF. V usage is TRBV6-5 and J usage is TRBJ1-1; the D gene is possibly TRBD1 (5 bases). The V gene's germline CDR1 is MNHEY and CDR2 SVGAGI. Trimming left V 6 bases short and J 6 bases short, with 20 bases between. CDR3 length: 15 residues.

J is TRBJ2-5 and V is TRBV20-1, with D possibly TRBD2 on 6 matching bases. CDR1 is DFQATT and CDR2 is SNEGSKA in the germline V gene (reference sequence). This CDR3 has 14 amino acids. V was shortened by 0 bases and J by 4 bases, with 12 bases between the two germline ends. The CDR3 spells CSARDRDGRETQYF. CDR3 nucleotides: TGCAGTGCTAGAGATCGGGACGGGAGAGAGACCCAGTACTTC.

This clonotype was recorded many times. J is TRBJ2-2 and V is TRBV15, with a weak D call TRBD2 (6 bases). The germline V and J ends were trimmed by 0 bases and 4 bases, with 12 bases remaining between them. Germline CDR1 reads LNHNV; CDR2 reads YYDKDF (reference sequence). The CDR3 runs 16 residues. CDR3: CATSRDLAGFTGELFF. In nucleotides, the CDR3 is TGTGCCACCAGCAGAGATCTTGCGGGGTTCACCGGGGAGCTGTTTTTT.

V gene TRBV24-1 combines with J gene TRBJ2-6; TRBD2 matches 7 bases. V was clipped by 5 bases and J by 2 bases; unmatched bases: 2. Germline loops: CDR1 KGHDR, CDR2 SFDVKD. The CDR3 runs to 15 residues. Here the CDR3 DNA reads TGTGCCACCAGTGGGGAGGGTACTGGGGCCAACGTCCTGACTTTC. The encoded protein is CATSGEGTGANVLTF.

This clonotype was counted many times. The chain links TRBV7-8 to TRBJ1-1; no clear D. Germline CDR1 and CDR2: SGHVS and FQNEAQ. This CDR3 spans 13 amino acids. The V end was cut by 3 bases, the J end by 2 bases, with 7 bases between. CDR3 protein: CASSLNTNTEAFF. CDR3 nucleotide sequence: TGTGCCAGCAGCTTGAACACAAACACTGAAGCTTTCTTT.

The sample holds many counts of this clonotype. The chain is built from TRBV11-3 and TRBJ2-2; D remains unclear. CDR3 size: 14 residues. Trimming took off 1 base at V and 7 bases at J, with 10 bases between the two ends. The germline CDR1 and CDR2 sequences are SGHNT and YENEEA. CDR3 loop: CASSLAAGGGELFF. The DNA of the CDR3 is TGTGCCAGCAGCTTAGCGGCTGGTGGCGGGGAGCTGTTTTTT.